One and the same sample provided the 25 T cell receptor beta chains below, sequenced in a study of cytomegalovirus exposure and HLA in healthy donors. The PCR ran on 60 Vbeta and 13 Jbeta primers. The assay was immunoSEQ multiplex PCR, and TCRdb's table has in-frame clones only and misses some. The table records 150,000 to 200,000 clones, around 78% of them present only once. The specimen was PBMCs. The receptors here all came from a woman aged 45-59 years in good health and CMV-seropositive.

The CDR3 sequence is CASSRTDSPYEQYF. The CDR3 region has the DNA TGTGCCAGCAGTCGGACGGACAGCCCCTACGAGCAGTACTTC. This chain links TRBV7-3 with TRBJ2-7, with D tentatively TRBD1 (6 bases). Germline V gene lookup returns CDR1 SGHTA and CDR2 FQGTGA. The CDR3 is 14 residues long. V was pared by 6 bases and J by 2 bases, with 14 bases between. Full variable domain (outside the CDR3, taken from reference TRBV7-3 and TRBJ2-7): GAGVSQTPSNKVTEKGKYVELRCDPISGHTALYWYRQSLGQGPEFLIYFQGTGAADDSGLPNDRFFAVRPEGSVSTLKIQRTERGDSAVYLCASSRTDSPYEQYFGPGTRLTVT.

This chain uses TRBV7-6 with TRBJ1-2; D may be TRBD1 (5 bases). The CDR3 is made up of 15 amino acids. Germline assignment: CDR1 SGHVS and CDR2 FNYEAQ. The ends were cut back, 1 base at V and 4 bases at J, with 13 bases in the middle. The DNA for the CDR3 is TGTGCCAGCAGCTTAGAAACGGCGGGACTCTATGGCTACACCTTC. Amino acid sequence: CASSLETAGLYGYTF.

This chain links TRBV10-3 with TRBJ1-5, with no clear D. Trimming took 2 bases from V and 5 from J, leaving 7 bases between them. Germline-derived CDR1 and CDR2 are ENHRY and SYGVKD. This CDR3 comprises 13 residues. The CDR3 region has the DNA TGTGCCATCAGTGAGGCGGGAGATCAGCCCCAGCATTTT. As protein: CAISEAGDQPQHF.

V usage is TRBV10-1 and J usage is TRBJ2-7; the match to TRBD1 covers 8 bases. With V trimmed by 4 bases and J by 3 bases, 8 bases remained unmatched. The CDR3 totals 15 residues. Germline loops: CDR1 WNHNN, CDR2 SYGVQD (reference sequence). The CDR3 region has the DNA TGCGCCAGCAGTGCGGTCAGGACAGGGATCTACGAGCAGTACTTC. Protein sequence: CASSAVRTGIYEQYF.

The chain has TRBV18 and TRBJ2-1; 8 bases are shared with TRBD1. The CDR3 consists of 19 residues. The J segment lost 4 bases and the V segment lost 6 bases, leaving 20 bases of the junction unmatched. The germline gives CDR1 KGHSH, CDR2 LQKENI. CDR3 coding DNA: TGTGCCAGCTCCCCCCAAGAGGGACAGGTTTGGGGGTCTTACAATGAGCAGTTCTTC. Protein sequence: CASSPQEGQVWGSYNEQFF.

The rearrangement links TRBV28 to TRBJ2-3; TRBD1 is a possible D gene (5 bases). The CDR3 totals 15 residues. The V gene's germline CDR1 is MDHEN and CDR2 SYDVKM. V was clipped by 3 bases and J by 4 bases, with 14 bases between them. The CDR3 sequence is CASSFPQGSADTQYF. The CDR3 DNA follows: TGTGCCAGCAGTTTTCCCCAGGGAAGCGCAGATACGCAGTATTTT.

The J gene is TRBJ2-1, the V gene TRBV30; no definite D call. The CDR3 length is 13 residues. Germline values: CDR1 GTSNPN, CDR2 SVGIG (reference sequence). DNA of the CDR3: TGTGCGTCAGCAGGCGACTCCTACAATGAGCAGTTCTTC. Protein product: CASAGDSYNEQFF.

The CDR3 here is CASSLGTNGEQYF. In DNA form, the CDR3 reads TGTGCCAGCAGTTTGGGGACAAATGGGGAGCAGTACTTC. This chain uses TRBV6-6 with TRBJ2-7; maybe TRBD1 (6 bases). There are 13 residues in the CDR3. Germline V gives CDR1 MNHNY, CDR2 SVGAGI (reference sequence). V lost 4 bases to trimming and J lost 7 bases, with 14 bases between them.

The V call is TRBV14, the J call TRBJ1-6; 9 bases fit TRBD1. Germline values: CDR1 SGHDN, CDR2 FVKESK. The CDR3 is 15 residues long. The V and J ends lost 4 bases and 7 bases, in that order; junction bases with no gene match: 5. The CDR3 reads CASSRDRAGNSPLHF. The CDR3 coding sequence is TGTGCCAGCAGCCGGGACAGGGCGGGGAATTCACCCCTCCACTTT.

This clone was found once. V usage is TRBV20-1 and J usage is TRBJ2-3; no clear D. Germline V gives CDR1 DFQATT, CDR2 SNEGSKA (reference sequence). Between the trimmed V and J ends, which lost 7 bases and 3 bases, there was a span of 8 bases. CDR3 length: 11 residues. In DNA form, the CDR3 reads TGCAGTGTCAAGCCAACAGATACGCAGTATTTT. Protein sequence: CSVKPTDTQYF.

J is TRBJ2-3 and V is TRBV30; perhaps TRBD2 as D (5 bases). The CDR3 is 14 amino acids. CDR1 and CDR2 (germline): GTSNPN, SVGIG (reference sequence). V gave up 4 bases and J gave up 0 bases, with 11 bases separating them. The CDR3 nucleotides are TGTGCCTGGACGGGGATCTTGAGCACAGATACGCAGTATTTT. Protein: CAWTGILSTDTQYF.

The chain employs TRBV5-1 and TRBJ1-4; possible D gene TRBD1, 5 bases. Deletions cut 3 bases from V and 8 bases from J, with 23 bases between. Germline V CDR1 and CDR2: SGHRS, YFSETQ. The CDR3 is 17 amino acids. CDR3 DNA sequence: TGCGCCAGCAGCTGGACGGCGGGGGGTGGCATCAGGGAAAAACTGTTTTTT. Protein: CASSWTAGGGIREKLFF.

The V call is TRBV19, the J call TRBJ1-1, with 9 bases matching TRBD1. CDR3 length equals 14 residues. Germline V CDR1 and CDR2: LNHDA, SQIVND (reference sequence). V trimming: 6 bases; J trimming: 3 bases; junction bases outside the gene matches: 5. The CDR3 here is CASRDRGRDTEAFF. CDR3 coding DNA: TGTGCCAGTAGAGACAGGGGGAGGGACACTGAAGCTTTCTTT. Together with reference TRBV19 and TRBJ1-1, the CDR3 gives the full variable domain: DGGITQSPKYLFRKEGQNVTLSCEQNLNHDAMYWYRQDPGQGLRLIYYSQIVNDFQKGDIAEGYSVSREKKESFPLTVTSAQKNPTAFYLCASRDRGRDTEAFFGQGTRLTVV.

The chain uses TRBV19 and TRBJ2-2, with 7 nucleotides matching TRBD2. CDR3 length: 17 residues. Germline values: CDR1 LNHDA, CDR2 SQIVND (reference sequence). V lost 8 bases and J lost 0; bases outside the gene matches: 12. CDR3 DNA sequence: TGTGCCAGTCAGCGGGGCGTACGGGCTACGAACACCGGGGAGCTGTTTTTT. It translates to CASQRGVRATNTGELFF.

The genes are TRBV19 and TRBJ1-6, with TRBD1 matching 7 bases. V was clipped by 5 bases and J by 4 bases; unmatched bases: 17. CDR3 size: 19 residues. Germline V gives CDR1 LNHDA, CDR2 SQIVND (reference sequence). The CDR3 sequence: CASSAGQTETIYYNSPLHF. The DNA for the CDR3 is TGTGCCAGTAGTGCGGGACAGACTGAGACCATATATTATAATTCACCCCTCCACTTT. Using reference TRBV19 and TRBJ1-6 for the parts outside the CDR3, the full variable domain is DGGITQSPKYLFRKEGQNVTLSCEQNLNHDAMYWYRQDPGQGLRLIYYSQIVNDFQKGDIAEGYSVSREKKESFPLTVTSAQKNPTAFYLCASSAGQTETIYYNSPLHFGNGTRLTVT.

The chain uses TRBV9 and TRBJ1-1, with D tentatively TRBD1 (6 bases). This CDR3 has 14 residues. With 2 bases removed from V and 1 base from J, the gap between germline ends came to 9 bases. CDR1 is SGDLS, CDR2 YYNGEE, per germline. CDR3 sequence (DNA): TGTGCCAGCAGCGTGATACAGGGGAACACTGAAGCTTTCTTT. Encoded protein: CASSVIQGNTEAFF.

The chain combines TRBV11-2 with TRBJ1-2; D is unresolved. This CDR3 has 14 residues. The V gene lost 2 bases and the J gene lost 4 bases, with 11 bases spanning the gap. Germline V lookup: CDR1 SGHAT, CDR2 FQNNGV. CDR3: CASSLSGVFYGYTF. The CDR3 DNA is TGTGCCAGCAGCTTATCCGGGGTCTTCTATGGCTACACCTTC.

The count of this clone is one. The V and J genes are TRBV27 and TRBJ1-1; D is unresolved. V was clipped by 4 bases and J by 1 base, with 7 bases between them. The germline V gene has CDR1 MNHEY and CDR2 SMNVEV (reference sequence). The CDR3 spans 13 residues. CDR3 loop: CASSYGRNTEAFF. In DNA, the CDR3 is TGTGCCAGCAGTTATGGCAGGAACACTGAAGCTTTCTTT.

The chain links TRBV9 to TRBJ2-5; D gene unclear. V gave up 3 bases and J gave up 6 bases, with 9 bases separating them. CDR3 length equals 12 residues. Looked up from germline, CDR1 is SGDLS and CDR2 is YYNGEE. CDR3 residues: CASSAPRQTQYF. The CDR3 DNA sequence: TGTGCCAGCAGCGCCCCCAGGCAGACCCAGTACTTC. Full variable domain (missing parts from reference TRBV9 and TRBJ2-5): DSGVTQTPKHLITATGQRVTLRCSPRSGDLSVYWYQQSLDQGLQFLIQYYNGEERAKGNILERFSAQQFPDLHSELNLSSLELGDSALYFCASSAPRQTQYFGPGTRLLVL.

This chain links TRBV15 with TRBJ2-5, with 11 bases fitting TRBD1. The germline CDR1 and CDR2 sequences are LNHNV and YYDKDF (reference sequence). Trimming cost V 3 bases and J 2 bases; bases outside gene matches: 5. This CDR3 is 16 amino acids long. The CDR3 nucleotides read TGTGCCACCAGCAGGGGGACAGGGGGAACACAAGAGACCCAGTACTTC. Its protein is CATSRGTGGTQETQYF.

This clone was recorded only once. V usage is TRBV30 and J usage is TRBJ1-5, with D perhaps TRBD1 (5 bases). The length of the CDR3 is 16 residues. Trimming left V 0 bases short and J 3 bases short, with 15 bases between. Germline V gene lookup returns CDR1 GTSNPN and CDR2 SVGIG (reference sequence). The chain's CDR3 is CAWSVRRVGSNQPQHF. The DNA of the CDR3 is TGTGCCTGGAGTGTACGCAGGGTAGGATCCAATCAGCCCCAGCATTTT.

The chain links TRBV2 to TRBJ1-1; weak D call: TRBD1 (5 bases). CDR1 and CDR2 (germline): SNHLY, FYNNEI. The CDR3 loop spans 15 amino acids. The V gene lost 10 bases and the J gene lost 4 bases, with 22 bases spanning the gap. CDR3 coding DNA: TGTGCCACCTCTCCCCCGAACGGGGGGGGCACTGAAGCTTTCTTT. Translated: CATSPPNGGGTEAFF.

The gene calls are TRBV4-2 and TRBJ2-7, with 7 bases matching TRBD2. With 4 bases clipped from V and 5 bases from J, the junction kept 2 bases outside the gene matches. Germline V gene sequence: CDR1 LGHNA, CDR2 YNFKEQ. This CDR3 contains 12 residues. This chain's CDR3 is CASSLRGDEQYF. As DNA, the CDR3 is TGTGCCAGCAGCCTCCGGGGGGACGAGCAGTACTTC.

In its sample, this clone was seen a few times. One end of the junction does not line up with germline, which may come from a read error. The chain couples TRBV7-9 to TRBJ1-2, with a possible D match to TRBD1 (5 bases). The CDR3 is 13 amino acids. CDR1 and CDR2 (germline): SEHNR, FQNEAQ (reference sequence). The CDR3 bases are TGTTCCAGCAGCCACGGGGGGACTTATGGCTACACCTTC. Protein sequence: CSSSHGGTYGYTF.

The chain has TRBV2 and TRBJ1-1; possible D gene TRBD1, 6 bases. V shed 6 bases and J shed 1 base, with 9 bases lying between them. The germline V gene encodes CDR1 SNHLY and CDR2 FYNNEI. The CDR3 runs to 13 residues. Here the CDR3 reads CASRLTGNTEAFF. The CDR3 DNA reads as TGTGCCAGCAGGTTGACAGGGAACACTGAAGCTTTCTTT.